A single sample gave rise to the 25 T cell receptor beta chains below, sequenced in a study of blood T cell repertoires in COVID-19. Assay: immunoSEQ multiplex PCR; the TCRdb copy retains only in-frame clones and omits some. The sample shows about 330,000 clones, around 87% of them seen only once. The material sequenced was PBMCs or T cells enriched from blood (not recorded which). Receptors originate from a woman aged 25 to 45 who had recovered from COVID-19.

The chain uses TRBV7-9 and TRBJ2-5; D perhaps matches TRBD1 (7 bases). CDR1 is SEHNR and CDR2 is FQNEAQ in the germline V gene (reference sequence). V was pared by 10 bases and J by 5 bases, with 17 bases between. CDR3 length: 13 amino acids. The CDR3 nucleotides read TGTGCCACCCAGGGGGGATCAAGGGAGACCCAGTACTTC. As protein: CATQGGSRETQYF. Drawing the rest from reference TRBV7-9 and TRBJ2-5, the complete variable domain is DTGVSQNPRHKITKRGQNVTFRCDPISEHNRLYWYRQTLGQGPEFLTYFQNEAQLEKSRLLSDRFSAERPKGSFSTLEIQRTEQGDSAMYLCATQGGSRETQYFGPGTRLLVL.

The gene calls are TRBV2 and TRBJ1-1; the D is unclear. The CDR3 length is 14 residues. CDR1 and CDR2 (germline): SNHLY, FYNNEI. V was trimmed by 5 bases and J by 1 base, leaving 11 bases between them. The CDR3 loop is CASSLLPGNTEAFF. In DNA form, the CDR3 reads TGTGCCAGCAGTCTACTCCCCGGGAACACTGAAGCTTTCTTT.

This chain connects TRBV6-5 to TRBJ1-6; unclear D gene. CDR1 is MNHEY and CDR2 is SVGAGI in the germline V gene. Trimming stripped 8 bases from V and 10 bases from J, with 15 bases between. This CDR3 is built from 13 residues. The CDR3 sequence is CASAAFPSSPLHF. For the CDR3, the DNA is TGTGCCAGCGCCGCCTTCCCAAGCTCACCCCTCCACTTT.

The sample holds one count of this clone. V usage is TRBV30 and J usage is TRBJ1-2; D gene unclear. V lost 8 bases, J lost 5 bases, and 15 bases lay in between. The CDR3 spans 12 residues. Per the germline V gene, CDR1 is GTSNPN and CDR2 is SVGIG (reference sequence). The CDR3 region is CAREAPGYGYTF. CDR3 DNA sequence: TGTGCCCGGGAGGCGCCGGGATATGGCTACACCTTC.

The genes are TRBV15 and TRBJ2-2; 10 bases line up with TRBD1. There are 15 residues in the CDR3. CDR1 is LNHNV, CDR2 YYDKDF, per germline (reference sequence). The trim removed 3 bases at V and 4 bases at J, leaving 2 bases unmatched. The CDR3 reads CATSRRTGGTGELFF. The CDR3 bases are TGTGCCACCAGCAGGCGGACAGGGGGCACCGGGGAGCTGTTTTTT.

The chain carries TRBV4-3 and TRBJ2-7, with TRBD1 identical over 8 bases. CDR1 is LGHNA and CDR2 is YSLEER in the germline V gene. V lost 0 bases to trimming and J lost 4 bases; unmatched junction nucleotides: 2. This CDR3 is built from 14 residues. The CDR3 is CASSQDTGGYEQYF. CDR3 in DNA: TGCGCCAGCAGCCAAGATACAGGGGGATACGAGCAGTACTTC.

The J gene is TRBJ1-3, the V gene TRBV14; no definite D call. This CDR3 contains 16 residues. The germline V gene has CDR1 SGHDN and CDR2 FVKESK. The V gene lost 2 bases and the J gene lost 0 bases, with 11 bases spanning the gap. This CDR3 reads CASSQHEDISGNTIYF. CDR3 coding DNA: TGTGCCAGCAGCCAACATGAAGACATCTCTGGAAACACCATATATTTT.

V and J are TRBV6-5 and TRBJ1-1; the D gene is possibly TRBD1 (5 bases). Germline-derived CDR1 and CDR2 are MNHEY and SVGAGI. The CDR3 sequence is 14 residues long. The V end was cut by 0 bases, the J end by 5 bases, with 10 bases between. The chain's CDR3 is CASSYSIGVTEAFF. CDR3 nucleotides: TGTGCCAGCAGTTACTCTATAGGGGTGACTGAAGCTTTCTTT.

V and J are TRBV25-1 and TRBJ1-1, with 8 nucleotides matching TRBD1. CDR3 length: 15 residues. The V and J ends lost 1 base and 3 bases, in that order; junction bases with no gene match: 4. The germline V gene encodes CDR1 MGHDK and CDR2 SYGVNS. The CDR3 loop is CASSEWRTGYTEAFF. DNA for the CDR3: TGTGCCAGCAGTGAATGGAGGACAGGGTACACTGAAGCTTTCTTT.

The chain combines TRBV27 with TRBJ1-5; TRBD1 matches 8 bases. The V gene's germline CDR1 is MNHEY and CDR2 SMNVEV (reference sequence). The junction had 9 bases not matched to a gene; V was cut back by 6 bases and J by 8 bases. The CDR3 is made up of 14 amino acids. CDR3: CASRPGQGGKPQHF. In DNA, the CDR3 is TGTGCCAGCAGACCAGGACAGGGAGGGAAGCCCCAGCATTTT.

This rearrangement joins TRBV6-5 to TRBJ1-1; no reliable D call. The CDR3 consists of 13 residues. The ends were cut back, 6 bases at V and 4 bases at J, with 12 bases in the middle. Looked up from germline, CDR1 is MNHEY and CDR2 is SVGAGI. DNA for the CDR3: TGTGCCAGCAGCATCGCCCGGTCCACTGAAGCTTTCTTT. Its translation: CASSIARSTEAFF.

The DNA of the CDR3 is TGTGCCAGCAGTGAAGGGCTAGCGGTCACAGATACGCAGTATTTT. The encoded protein is CASSEGLAVTDTQYF. This chain links TRBV2 with TRBJ2-3; 7 bases match TRBD2. Germline CDR1 SNHLY, CDR2 FYNNEI. CDR3 length: 15 amino acids. V trimming: 1 base; J trimming: 2 bases; junction bases outside the gene matches: 3.

The chain couples TRBV18 to TRBJ1-3; a weak D match, TRBD1 (5 bases). V was cut by 7 bases and J by 0 bases, with 10 bases left in between. Per the germline V gene, CDR1 is KGHSH and CDR2 is LQKENI. The CDR3 loop spans 14 amino acids. CDR3 protein: CASLQGYSGNTIYF. The CDR3 nucleotides are TGTGCCAGCTTGCAGGGCTACTCTGGAAACACCATATATTTT. The whole variable domain, remainder taken from reference TRBV18 and TRBJ1-3, is NAGVMQNPRHLVRRRGQEARLRCSPMKGHSHVYWYRQLPEEGLKFMVYLQKENIIDESGMPKERFSAEFPKEGPSILRIQQVVRGDSAAYFCASLQGYSGNTIYFGEGSWLTVV.

This clone was seen once. This chain joins TRBV9 and TRBJ2-3, with 7 bases lining up with TRBD2. Germline V gene data show CDR1 as SGDLS and CDR2 as YYNGEE. The CDR3 consists of 12 residues. J lost 6 bases, V lost 4 bases, and 2 bases had no gene match. The CDR3 loop is CASSPAGDTQYF. The CDR3 DNA reads TGTGCCAGCAGCCCAGCGGGGGATACGCAGTATTTT.

V gene TRBV30 combines with J gene TRBJ1-4; maybe TRBD1 (5 bases). V lost 0 bases and J lost 0, with 8 bases in between. Per the germline V gene, CDR1 is GTSNPN and CDR2 is SVGIG (reference sequence). CDR3 size: 15 residues. The CDR3 nucleotides read TGTGCCTGGAGTGTAGGGGTAACAACTAATGAAAAACTGTTTTTT. Translated: CAWSVGVTTNEKLFF.

A few counts support this clone. The J gene is TRBJ1-2, the V gene TRBV6-1; 10 bases match TRBD1. This CDR3 contains 17 residues. Germline V gene data show CDR1 as MNHNS and CDR2 as SASEGT. The trim removed 3 bases at V and 8 bases at J, leaving 15 bases unmatched. The CDR3 region is CASSEGYIGQGVLGYTF. In DNA, the CDR3 is TGTGCCAGCAGTGAGGGATACATTGGACAGGGGGTTTTAGGCTACACCTTC.

V gene TRBV7-8 combines with J gene TRBJ2-2, with a weak D call TRBD2 (5 bases). V was pared by 6 bases and J by 0 bases, with 11 bases between. The CDR3 length is 15 residues. The germline gives CDR1 SGHVS, CDR2 FQNEAQ. The CDR3 protein is CASRKTGTNTGELFF. The DNA for the CDR3 is TGTGCCAGCAGGAAAACCGGGACGAACACCGGGGAGCTGTTTTTT.

The chain carries TRBV6-5 and TRBJ1-3; 7 nucleotides align to TRBD1. Trimming took 4 bases from V and 0 from J; bases not matched to a gene: 3. Germline CDR1 MNHEY, CDR2 SVGAGI. CDR3 length: 15 residues. The CDR3 DNA sequence: TGTGCCAGCAGTTCAGGGGGTTACTCTGGAAACACCATATATTTT. This codes for CASSSGGYSGNTIYF.

V and J are TRBV21-1 and TRBJ1-4. TRBV21-1 is assigned pseudogene status. This CDR3 comprises 17 residues. The CDR3 region is CASSKARFPATNEKLFF. CDR3 bases: TGTGCCAGCAGCAAAGCGAGGTTCCCTGCAACTAATGAAAAACTGTTTTTT.

The J gene is TRBJ2-7, the V gene TRBV20-1, with D unresolved. This CDR3 is built from 11 residues. Germline V gives CDR1 DFQATT, CDR2 SNEGSKA (reference sequence). The ends were cut back, 6 bases at V and 0 bases at J, with 6 bases in the middle. DNA of the CDR3: TGCAGTGCCTTTAGCTCCTACGAGCAGTACTTC. Translating gives CSAFSSYEQYF.

The V gene is TRBV2, the J gene TRBJ2-1, with TRBD1 identical over 7 bases. CDR1 is SNHLY and CDR2 is FYNNEI in the germline V gene. Trimming at V came to 6 bases and at J to 9 bases, leaving 14 bases not matched to a gene. The CDR3 has 15 amino acids. The CDR3 reads CASSLDRDGAGEQFF. CDR3 coding DNA: TGTGCCAGCAGCCTAGACAGGGATGGTGCGGGTGAGCAGTTCTTC.

The chain couples TRBV25-1 to TRBJ1-2; D unclear. This CDR3 is 11 amino acids long. CDR1 and CDR2 (germline): MGHDK, SYGVNS. Trimming stripped 7 bases from V and 4 bases from J, with 7 bases between. This CDR3 reads CASTNSYGYTF. In DNA form, the CDR3 reads TGTGCCAGCACTAACAGCTATGGCTACACCTTC.

This chain uses TRBV7-9 with TRBJ2-5; D is perhaps TRBD1 (6 bases). The V end lost 7 bases, the J end lost 4 bases, and 19 bases lay between the germline ends. Germline V gene data show CDR1 as SEHNR and CDR2 as FQNEAQ (reference sequence). There are 15 residues in the CDR3. CDR3 sequence (DNA): TGTGCCAGCACCCTTAGGACAGAGCCGGGAGAGACCCAGTACTTC. This gives the protein CASTLRTEPGETQYF.

The chain carries TRBV20-1 and TRBJ2-3; D possibly corresponds to TRBD2 (7 bases). The germline CDR1 and CDR2 sequences are DFQATT and SNEGSKA (reference sequence). V was pared by 3 bases and J by 4 bases, with 20 bases between. The CDR3 is made up of 16 amino acids. CDR3 protein: CSASRSGGLLADTQYF. The CDR3 DNA sequence: TGCAGTGCTAGTAGGTCGGGGGGCCTCCTAGCAGATACGCAGTATTTT.

This chain connects TRBV6-5 to TRBJ1-4; a weak D match, TRBD1 (5 bases). CDR1 and CDR2 from the germline V gene are MNHEY and SVGAGI. This CDR3 region has 15 residues. With 7 bases removed from V and 2 bases from J, the gap between germline ends came to 14 bases. CDR3 sequence (DNA): TGTGCCAGCACCCAGCCGACAGCGACTAATGAAAAACTGTTTTTT. Translated: CASTQPTATNEKLFF.